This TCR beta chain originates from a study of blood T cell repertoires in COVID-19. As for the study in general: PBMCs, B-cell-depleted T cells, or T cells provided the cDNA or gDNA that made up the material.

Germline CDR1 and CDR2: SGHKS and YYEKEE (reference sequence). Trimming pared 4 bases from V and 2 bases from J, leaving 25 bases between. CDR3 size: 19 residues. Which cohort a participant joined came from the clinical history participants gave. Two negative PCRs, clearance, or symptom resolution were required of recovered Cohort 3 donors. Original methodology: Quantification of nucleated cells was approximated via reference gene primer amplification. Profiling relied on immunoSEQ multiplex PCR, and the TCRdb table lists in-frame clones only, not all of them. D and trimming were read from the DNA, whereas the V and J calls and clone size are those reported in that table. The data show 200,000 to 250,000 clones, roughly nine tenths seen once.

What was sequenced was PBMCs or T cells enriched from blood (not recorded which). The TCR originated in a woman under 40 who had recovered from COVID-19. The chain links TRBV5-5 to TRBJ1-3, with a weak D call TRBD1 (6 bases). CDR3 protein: CASSLELGYGGRTGNTIYF. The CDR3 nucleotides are TGTGCCAGCAGCCTCGAGCTTGGCTATGGGGGCAGAACTGGAAACACCATATATTTT. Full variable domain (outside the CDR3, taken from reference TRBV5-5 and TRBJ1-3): DAGVTQSPTHLIKTRGQQVTLRCSPISGHKSVSWYQQVLGQGPQFIFQYYEKEERGRGNFPDRFSARQFPNYSSELNVNALLLGDSALYLCASSLELGYGGRTGNTIYFGEGSWLTVV.